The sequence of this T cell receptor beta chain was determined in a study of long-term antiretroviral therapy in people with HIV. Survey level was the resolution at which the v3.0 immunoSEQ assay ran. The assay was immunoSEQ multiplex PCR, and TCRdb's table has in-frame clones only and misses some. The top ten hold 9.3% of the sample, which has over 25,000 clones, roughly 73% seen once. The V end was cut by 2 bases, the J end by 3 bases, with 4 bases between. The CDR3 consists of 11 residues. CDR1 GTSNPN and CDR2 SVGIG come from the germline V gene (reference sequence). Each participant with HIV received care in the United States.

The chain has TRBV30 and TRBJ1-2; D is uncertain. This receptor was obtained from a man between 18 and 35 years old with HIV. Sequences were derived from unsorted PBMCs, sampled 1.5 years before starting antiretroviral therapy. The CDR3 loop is CAWSLYYGYTF. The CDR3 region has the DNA TGTGCCTGGAGTCTATACTATGGCTACACCTTC.